The clone carrying this TCR beta chain appeared once. This CDR3 contains 15 residues. As originally analysed: Scientists estimated how many nucleated cells there were by amplifying reference gene primers. The protocol was immunoSEQ multiplex PCR, while the TCRdb copy is restricted to in-frame clones and leaves out a portion. V, J and clone size derive from that table, while D and trimming were established from the DNA sequence. The table includes hundreds of thousands of clones, roughly 87% detected once. These data belong to a study of blood T cell repertoires in COVID-19. In the study overall: Nucleic acid was either cDNA or gDNA, and it came from T cells, B-cell-depleted T cells, or PBMCs.

The sequencing sample was made of peripheral blood. The V and J genes are TRBV21-1 and TRBJ2-1; no check of the table's D call, TRBD1, against the DNA was made. TRBV21-1 is designated a pseudogene. The sequence came from a human donor in a cohort sampled during active COVID-19. The CDR3 sequence is CASPFRGLPYNEQFF. CDR3 in DNA: TGTGCCAGCCCCTTCAGGGGATTACCCTACAATGAGCAGTTCTTC.